Presented here are 16 T cell receptor beta chains from one specimen sequenced in a study of cytomegalovirus exposure and HLA in healthy donors. TCRdb's copy holds only in-frame clones and misses some; the assay was immunoSEQ multiplex PCR. This sample has some 200,000 clones, with approximately 86% found just once. Sequenced input: PBMCs. Receptors originate from a man aged 25-40 years in good health and CMV-seropositive.

The V and J genes are TRBV21-1 and TRBJ1-5. TRBV21-1 is an annotated pseudogene. CDR3 length: 14 residues. The CDR3 DNA follows: TGTGCCAGCAGCAAATGGACGTGTCCTCGGCCCCAGCATTTT. This codes for CASSKWTCPRPQHF.

The rearrangement uses TRBV5-6 and TRBJ1-4; no reliable D call. Germline V gene sequence: CDR1 SGHDT, CDR2 YYEEEE. The CDR3 has 14 residues. The V gene lost 3 bases and the J gene lost 8 bases, with 14 bases spanning the gap. The CDR3 nucleotides read TGTGCCAGCAGCTGGTGGGATCGAAGGGAAAAACTGTTTTTT. Its translation: CASSWWDRREKLFF.

The rearrangement uses TRBV11-2 and TRBJ2-7; D is perhaps TRBD1 (6 bases). Germline lookup yields CDR1 SGHAT and CDR2 FQNNGV. The CDR3 has 15 amino acids. With 0 bases removed from V and 3 bases from J, the gap between germline ends came to 12 bases. The CDR3 region has the DNA TGTGCCAGCAGCTTAGATCCCACAGGGATCTACGAGCAGTACTTC. Amino acids: CASSLDPTGIYEQYF.

The chain has TRBV9 and TRBJ2-7; 7 bases are a match to TRBD1. This CDR3 comprises 15 residues. V shed 3 bases and J 1 base; nucleotides not matched to a gene: 7. Germline values: CDR1 SGDLS, CDR2 YYNGEE. The CDR3 reads CASSARQGQSYEQYF. The CDR3 DNA reads TGTGCCAGCAGCGCAAGACAGGGTCAATCCTACGAGCAGTACTTC. The complete variable domain, with remaining parts taken from reference TRBV9 and TRBJ2-7, reads DSGVTQTPKHLITATGQRVTLRCSPRSGDLSVYWYQQSLDQGLQFLIQYYNGEERAKGNILERFSAQQFPDLHSELNLSSLELGDSALYFCASSARQGQSYEQYFGPGTRLTVT.

The gene calls are TRBV6-6 and TRBJ2-1, with D uncertain. The CDR3 has 16 residues. Germline CDR1 and CDR2: MNHNY and SVGAGI (reference sequence). The V end lost 2 bases, the J end lost 1 base, and 12 bases lay between the germline ends. CDR3 loop: CASSYPATASYNEQFF. CDR3 in DNA: TGTGCCAGCAGTTACCCGGCGACGGCATCCTACAATGAGCAGTTCTTC.

The chain combines TRBV6-1 with TRBJ2-1; 8 bases are a match to TRBD2. Trimming removed 2 bases from V and 8 bases from J; junction bases left unmatched: 8. The germline gives CDR1 MNHNS, CDR2 SASEGT. This CDR3 is 15 amino acids long. The chain's CDR3 is CASSEQAGVWDEQFF. For the CDR3, the DNA is TGTGCCAGCAGTGAACAAGCGGGAGTATGGGATGAGCAGTTCTTC.

This chain links TRBV7-2 with TRBJ2-1; TRBD2 agrees at 11 bases. Germline assignment: CDR1 SGHTA and CDR2 FQGNSA. Unmatched junction bases numbered 12, after V lost 4 bases and J lost 7 bases. The CDR3 is 17 amino acids. DNA for the CDR3: TGTGCCAGCAGCTCCCGTGATAGCGGGAGGGCCGGAAATGAGCAGTTCTTC. Protein product: CASSSRDSGRAGNEQFF. The full variable domain, with the rest looked up from reference TRBV7-2 and TRBJ2-1, is GAGVSQSPSNKVTEKGKDVELRCDPISGHTALYWYRQSLGQGLEFLIYFQGNSAPDKSGLPSDRFSAERTGGSVSTLTIQRTQQEDSAVYLCASSSRDSGRAGNEQFFGPGTRLTVL.

The chain couples TRBV5-1 to TRBJ1-1; the D gene is possibly TRBD1 (5 bases). Germline CDR1 is SGHRS and CDR2 is YFSETQ. The CDR3 has 14 amino acids. V shed 5 bases and J shed 0 bases, with 11 bases lying between them. The CDR3 DNA is TGCGCCAGCAGTGGGGGGTTTTTGAACACTGAAGCTTTCTTT. It is translated as CASSGGFLNTEAFF.

The CDR3, as DNA: TGTGCCAGCAGGCCGACTAGCCGGAGCACAGATACGCAGTATTTT. It translates to CASRPTSRSTDTQYF. This chain uses TRBV2 with TRBJ2-3, with 7 bases identical to TRBD2. The germline gives CDR1 SNHLY, CDR2 FYNNEI. With 6 bases clipped from V and 0 bases from J, the junction kept 6 bases outside the gene matches. The CDR3 extends over 15 amino acids. Full variable domain (outside the CDR3, taken from reference TRBV2 and TRBJ2-3): EPEVTQTPSHQVTQMGQEVILRCVPISNHLYFYWYRQILGQKVEFLVSFYNNEISEKSEIFDDQFSVERPDGSNFTLKIRSTKLEDSAMYFCASRPTSRSTDTQYFGPGTRLTVL.

The CDR3 loop is CASTTGTVYSYEQYF. CDR3 nucleotide sequence: TGCGCCAGCACCACCGGGACAGTATACTCCTACGAGCAGTACTTC. The chain has TRBV5-1 and TRBJ2-7; 7 bases are a match to TRBD1. CDR1 is SGHRS and CDR2 is YFSETQ in the germline V gene. The CDR3 covers 15 residues. J gave up 0 bases and V 6 bases, and 9 bases lay outside the gene matches.

As concerns this clone: The junction shows a germline mismatch at one end, possibly a read error. The rearrangement links TRBV7-9 to TRBJ2-1; 8 bases align to TRBD2. The CDR3 totals 16 residues. CDR1 is SEHNR, CDR2 FQNEAQ, per germline (reference sequence). The DNA for the CDR3 is TGCGCAGCAAGGGGAGAGAGCGGGAGCTCCTACAATGAGCAGTTCTTC. It is translated as CAARGESGSSYNEQFF.

This chain uses TRBV7-2 with TRBJ1-1; D possibly corresponds to TRBD1 (5 bases). Germline lookup yields CDR1 SGHTA and CDR2 FQGNSA. Between the trimmed V and J ends, which lost 4 bases and 1 base, there was a span of 10 bases. This CDR3 spans 14 amino acids. The CDR3 nucleotides read TGTGCCAGCAGCTACGGGACGGCGAACACTGAAGCTTTCTTT. It yields the protein CASSYGTANTEAFF.

The genes are TRBV14 and TRBJ2-7; a weak D match, TRBD2 (7 bases). The V gene lost 1 base and the J gene lost 3 bases, with 19 bases spanning the gap. CDR1 is SGHDN and CDR2 is FVKESK in the germline V gene. The CDR3 is made up of 17 amino acids. As DNA, the CDR3 is TGTGCCAGCAGCCAAGGGGCGAGGCGGGGGCCGAACTACGAGCAGTACTTC. This sequence encodes CASSQGARRGPNYEQYF.

The J gene is TRBJ2-7, the V gene TRBV29-1; 7 bases fit TRBD2. The trim removed 7 bases at V and 5 bases at J, leaving 8 bases unmatched. This CDR3 contains 12 residues. In germline, CDR1 is SQVTM, CDR2 ANQGSEA. The CDR3 DNA follows: TGCAGCGCTTCTATGGGGGGGAACGAGCAGTACTTC. Translating it yields CSASMGGNEQYF.

The chain employs TRBV7-2 and TRBJ2-5, with 12 bases that match TRBD2. This CDR3 comprises 15 residues. Germline V lookup: CDR1 SGHTA, CDR2 FQGNSA. After removal of 5 bases from V and 5 bases from J, the junction contained 6 bases not matched to a gene. The CDR3 loop reads CASSLRTSGVETQYF. For the CDR3, the DNA is TGTGCCAGCAGCCTTCGGACTAGCGGGGTCGAGACCCAGTACTTC.

This clone came up once. The chain is built from TRBV7-2 and TRBJ2-3, with D possibly TRBD2 on 7 matching bases. CDR1 SGHTA and CDR2 FQGNSA come from the germline V gene. V shed 5 bases and J shed 4 bases, with 19 bases lying between them. CDR3 size: 16 residues. The CDR3 region has the DNA TGTGCCAGCAGCCCCGGGGTAGGGGGGGCCCCAGATACGCAGTATTTT. Residues: CASSPGVGGAPDTQYF. Based on the CDR3 plus reference TRBV7-2 and TRBJ2-3, the full variable domain is GAGVSQSPSNKVTEKGKDVELRCDPISGHTALYWYRQSLGQGLEFLIYFQGNSAPDKSGLPSDRFSAERTGGSVSTLTIQRTQQEDSAVYLCASSPGVGGAPDTQYFGPGTRLTVL.